This is a list of T cell receptor beta chains from one sample in a study of T-cell reconstitution after alpha-beta-depleted transplantation in children. TCRdb redid the calling of the PCR reads with MiXCR, one entry per CDR3 protein. Here the sample spans about 980,000 distinct CDR3 sequences, 25% to 35% being singletons. The input for sequencing was PBMCs, mostly from graft donor cells, taken 360 days after TCRalphabeta/CD19-depleted stem cell transplant. These receptors all come from a boy younger than two who had a stem cell transplant for SCID, so the T cells may come from the graft donor. Both conserved end residues are part of each CDR3. Each record gives: clone size, J gene, V gene, D gene, CDR3 length, CDR3 DNA, CDR3 protein. D genes are given only for firm matches. A row's size may be missing; if present it is once, few, many or a size class.

size: few; J: TRBJ2-3; V: TRBV7-9; D: TRBD1; length: 16; DNA: TGTGCCAGCAGCTTATACCGAGACAGGGGGCCAGATACGCAGTATTTT; CDR3: CASSLYRDRGPDTQYF
size: .; J: TRBJ1-1; V: TRBV2; D: .; length: 12; DNA: TGTGCCAGCAGTGAAAAGGGTTTTAAAGCTTTCTTT; CDR3: CASSEKGFKAFF
size: .; J: TRBJ2-1; V: TRBV11-2; D: TRBD2; length: 13; DNA: TGTGCCAGCAGACCGGGACTAGCGGTGGAGCAGTTCTTC; CDR3: CASRPGLAVEQFF
size: .; J: TRBJ2-1; V: TRBV15; D: .; length: 15; DNA: TGTGCCACCAGCAGAGCGGGCGTTGCTTACAATGAGCAGTTCTTC; CDR3: CATSRAGVAYNEQFF
size: .; J: TRBJ2-2; V: TRBV15; D: .; length: 15; DNA: TGTGCCACCTTCCGTGCAGGGGTGGACACCGGGGAGCTGTTTTTT; CDR3: CATFRAGVDTGELFF
size: few; J: TRBJ2-5; V: TRBV28; D: .; length: 13; DNA: TGTGCCAGCAGTTTCGGCCCCTCGGAGACCCAGTACTTC; CDR3: CASSFGPSETQYF
size: few; J: TRBJ1-5; V: TRBV20-1; D: TRBD1; length: 14; DNA: TGCAGTGCCACGGGACAGTACAGGGATCAGCCCCAGCATTTT; CDR3: CSATGQYRDQPQHF
size: .; J: TRBJ1-1; V: TRBV20-1; D: .; length: 14; DNA: TGCAGTGCTAGAGACGGGCAGGGACTAACTGAAGCTTTCTTT; CDR3: CSARDGQGLTEAFF
size: .; J: TRBJ2-3; V: TRBV28; D: TRBD1; length: 14; DNA: TGTGCCAGCAGTCCGACAGGGGCGACAGATACGCAGTATTTT; CDR3: CASSPTGATDTQYF
size: few; J: TRBJ2-1; V: TRBV10-3; D: .; length: 16; DNA: TGTGCCATCAGCCGCCTGGGACTGCTGACCGACAATGAGCAGTTCTTC; CDR3: CAISRLGLLTDNEQFF
size: .; J: TRBJ2-2; V: TRBV5-1; D: TRBD2; length: 19; DNA: TGCGCCAGCAGCCTTGGAGGCCGTTGGGGGGGGGACGACACCGGGGAGCTGTTTTTT; CDR3: CASSLGGRWGGDDTGELFF
size: .; J: TRBJ2-1; V: TRBV7-7; D: TRBD2; length: 15; DNA: TGTGCCAGCAGCCCGGGACTAGCGGGGTTCAATGAGCAGTTCTTC; CDR3: CASSPGLAGFNEQFF
size: .; J: TRBJ2-7; V: TRBV7-2; D: TRBD2; length: 14; DNA: TGTGCCAGCAGCTCCGGGACTACCGCCTACGAGCAGTACTTC; CDR3: CASSSGTTAYEQYF
size: few; J: TRBJ2-7; V: TRBV5-1; D: TRBD1; length: 14; DNA: TGCGCCAGCAGCCTACGGACAGGGATTTACGAGCAGTACTTC; CDR3: CASSLRTGIYEQYF
size: .; J: TRBJ1-2; V: TRBV10-3; D: TRBD1; length: 14; DNA: TGTGCCATCAGTAGGAGGACAGGGGGCGTAGGCTACACCTTC; CDR3: CAISRRTGGVGYTF
size: few; J: TRBJ2-2; V: TRBV27; D: .; length: 17; DNA: TGTGCCAGCAGTTTCGTGGGCCTAGGGACAAGCGCCGGGGAGCTGTTTTTT; CDR3: CASSFVGLGTSAGELFF
size: .; J: TRBJ2-1; V: TRBV27; D: TRBD2; length: 16; DNA: TGTGCCAGCAGTTTCCTAGCGGGGACCTCCTACAATGAGCAGTTCTTC; CDR3: CASSFLAGTSYNEQFF
size: few; J: TRBJ2-7; V: TRBV5-1; D: .; length: 15; DNA: TGCGCCAGCAGCTTGGTCGGGGGCAGTGGGCACGAGCAGTACTTC; CDR3: CASSLVGGSGHEQYF
size: .; J: TRBJ1-1; V: TRBV6-1; D: TRBD1; length: 13; DNA: TGTGCCAGCAAGACAGGGAGGGACACTGAAGCTTTCTTT; CDR3: CASKTGRDTEAFF
size: few; J: TRBJ1-1; V: TRBV5-5; D: .; length: 16; DNA: TGTGCCAGCAGTGAAGCCCCTCCGAGGGGAAGCACTGAAGCTTTCTTT; CDR3: CASSEAPPRGSTEAFF
size: .; J: TRBJ2-5; V: TRBV11-1; D: .; length: 15; DNA: TGTGCCAGCAGCTTAGGGCCAGTTCGGCAAGAGACCCAGTACTTC; CDR3: CASSLGPVRQETQYF